The T cell receptor (beta chain) described here comes from a study of blood T cell repertoires in COVID-19. Study background: Sources were T cells, B-cell-depleted T cells, or PBMCs; the material itself was cDNA or gDNA.

In the authors' methods: For nucleated cells, counts were estimated from reference gene primer amplification. Sequencing used immunoSEQ multiplex PCR; TCRdb keeps in-frame clones, though not all of them. V, J and clone size are taken as reported in that table, and D and trimming were inferred from the DNA itself. This sample has about 90,000 clones, with about 91% found just once. Sequenced input: peripheral blood. The TCR sequence derives from a human donor with active COVID-19. The donor label of this sample is uncertain.

In nucleotides, the CDR3 is TGTGCCATCAGAGATAGGGACAGGGGGCGTTCGGGCACTGAAGCTTTCTTT. This sequence encodes CAIRDRDRGRSGTEAFF. V gene TRBV10-3 combines with J gene TRBJ1-1; 12 nucleotides line up with TRBD1. The germline V gene encodes CDR1 ENHRY and CDR2 SYGVKD. The junction had 12 bases not matched to a gene; V was cut back by 6 bases and J by 4 bases. The CDR3 contains 17 residues.